This T cell receptor (beta chain) was sequenced during a study of CD4 T cells in relation to SARS-CoV-2 and coronaviruses. On the study more broadly: Crossreactive spike epitopes shared across donors were mapped to their HLA restriction.

About this clone: The target antigen is unknown.

CD4+ T cells from unexposed donors were obtained before the COVID-19 pandemic (2011-2018). Isolation of CD4+ T cells took place after approximately 11 days in culture. As cell numbers allowed, unexposed-donor CD4+ T cells faced SARS-CoV-2 S/N and four cold-coronavirus spikes. Cultures held under 2.5 million PBMCs per well with approximately 9.8 IU/ml IL-2. Using immunoSEQ multiplex PCR, the repertoire was profiled, and TCRdb retains in-frame clones only, with some absent. The sample holds about 29,000 clones, 78% seen once. The germline V gene encodes CDR1 SGHNT and CDR2 YENEEA. Trimming removed 5 bases from V and 4 bases from J, with 12 bases in between. This CDR3 has 13 residues.

The rearrangement joins TRBV11-3 to TRBJ2-7; tentatively, D is TRBD2 (6 bases). The clonotype comes from a human donor in good health. The source material was CD4+ T cells from PBMCs, cultured in vitro. This CDR3 reads CASSPSGGYEQYF. Written as DNA, the CDR3 is TGTGCCAGCAGCCCCAGTGGGGGGTACGAGCAGTACTTC.